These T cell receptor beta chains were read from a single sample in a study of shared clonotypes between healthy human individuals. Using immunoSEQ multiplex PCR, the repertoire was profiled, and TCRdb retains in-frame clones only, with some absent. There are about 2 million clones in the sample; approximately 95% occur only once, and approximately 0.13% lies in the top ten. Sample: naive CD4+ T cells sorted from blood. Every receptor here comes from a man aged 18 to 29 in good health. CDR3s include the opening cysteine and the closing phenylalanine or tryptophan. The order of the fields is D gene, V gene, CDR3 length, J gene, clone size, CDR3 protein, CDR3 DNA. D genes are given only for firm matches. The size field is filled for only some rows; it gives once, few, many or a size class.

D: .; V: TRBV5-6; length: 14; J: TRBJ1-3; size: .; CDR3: CASSITTSGNTIYF; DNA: TGTGCCAGCAGCATAACCACCTCTGGAAACACCATATATTTT
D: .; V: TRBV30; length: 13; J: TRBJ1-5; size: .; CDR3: CAWSAVDNQPQHF; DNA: TGTGCCTGGAGTGCCGTAGACAATCAGCCCCAGCATTTT
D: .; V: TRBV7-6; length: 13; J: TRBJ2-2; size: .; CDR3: CASSPDYPGELFF; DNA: TGTGCCAGCAGCCCTGATTACCCCGGGGAGCTGTTTTTT
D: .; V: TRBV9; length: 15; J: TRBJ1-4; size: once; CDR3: CASSVEGKGYEKLFF; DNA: TGTGCCAGCAGCGTAGAAGGGAAGGGTTATGAAAAACTGTTTTTT
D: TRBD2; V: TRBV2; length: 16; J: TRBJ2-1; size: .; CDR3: CASSDWTSGGTAEQFF; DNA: TGTGCCAGCAGTGACTGGACTAGCGGGGGGACGGCTGAGCAGTTCTTC
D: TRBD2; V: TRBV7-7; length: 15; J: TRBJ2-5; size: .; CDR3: CASSLGLAGTETQYF; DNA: TGTGCTAGCAGCTTGGGACTAGCGGGGACAGAGACCCAGTACTTC
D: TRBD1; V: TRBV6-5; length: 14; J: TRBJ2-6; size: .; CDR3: CASSRSDRPNVLTF; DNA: TGTGCCAGCAGTCGCTCGGACAGGCCTAACGTCCTGACTTTC
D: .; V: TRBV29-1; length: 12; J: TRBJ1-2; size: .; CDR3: CSVDGQGYGYTF; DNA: TGCAGCGTTGATGGTCAGGGCTATGGCTACACCTTC
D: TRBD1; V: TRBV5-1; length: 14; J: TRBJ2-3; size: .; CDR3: CASSLAQGAGTQYF; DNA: TGCGCCAGCAGCTTGGCCCAGGGGGCAGGTACGCAGTATTTT
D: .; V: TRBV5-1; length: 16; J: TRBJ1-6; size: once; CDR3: CASSYTGRSYNSPLHF; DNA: TGCGCCAGCAGCTATACAGGGAGGTCCTATAATTCACCCCTCCACTTT
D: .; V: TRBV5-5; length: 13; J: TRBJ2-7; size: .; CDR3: CASSFGRVYEQYF; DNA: TGTGCCAGCAGCTTTGGGCGGGTCTACGAGCAGTACTTC
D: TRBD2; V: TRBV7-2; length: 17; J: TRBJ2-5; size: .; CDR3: CASSSPGLAGGLETQYF; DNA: TGTGCCAGCAGCTCCCCGGGACTAGCGGGAGGGCTAGAGACCCAGTACTTC
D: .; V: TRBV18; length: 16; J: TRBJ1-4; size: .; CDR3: CASSPGPQRTNEKLFF; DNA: TGTGCCAGCTCACCGGGACCGCAGCGGACTAATGAAAAACTGTTTTTT
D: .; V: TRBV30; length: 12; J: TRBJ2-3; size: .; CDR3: CAWSVLTDTQYF; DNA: TGTGCCTGGAGTGTACTGACAGATACGCAGTATTTT
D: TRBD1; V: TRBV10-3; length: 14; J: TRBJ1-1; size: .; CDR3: CAISVTGDATEAFF; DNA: TGTGCCATCAGTGTGACAGGGGATGCCACTGAAGCTTTCTTT
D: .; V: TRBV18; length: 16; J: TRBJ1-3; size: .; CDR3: CASSPPLQSSGNTIYF; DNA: TGTGCCAGCTCACCACCCCTCCAGAGCTCTGGAAACACCATATATTTT
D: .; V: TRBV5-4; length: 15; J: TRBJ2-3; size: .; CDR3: CASSSYRISTDTQYF; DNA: TGTGCCAGCAGCTCGTACAGGATTAGCACAGATACGCAGTATTTT
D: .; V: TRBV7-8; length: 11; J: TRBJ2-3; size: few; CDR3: CASSFTDTQYF; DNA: TGTGCCAGCAGCTTTACAGATACGCAGTATTTT
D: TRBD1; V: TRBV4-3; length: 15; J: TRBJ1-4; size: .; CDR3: CASSRHRGVDEKLFF; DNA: TGCGCCAGCAGCCGACACAGGGGAGTGGATGAAAAACTGTTTTTT
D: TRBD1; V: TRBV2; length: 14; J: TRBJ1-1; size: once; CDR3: CASSGQGRNTEAFF; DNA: TGTGCCAGCAGTGGACAGGGAAGGAACACTGAAGCTTTCTTT
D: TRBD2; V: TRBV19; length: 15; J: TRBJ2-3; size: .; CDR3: CASTPTSGETDTQYF; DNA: TGTGCCAGTACCCCGACTAGCGGGGAAACGGATACGCAGTATTTT
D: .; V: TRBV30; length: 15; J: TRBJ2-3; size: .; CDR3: CAWSVRASFTDTQYF; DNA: TGTGCCTGGAGTGTACGCGCGAGTTTCACAGATACGCAGTATTTT
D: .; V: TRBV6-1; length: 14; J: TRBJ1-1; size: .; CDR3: CASRTERVGTEAFF; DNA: TGTGCCAGCAGGACCGAACGAGTGGGCACTGAAGCTTTCTTT
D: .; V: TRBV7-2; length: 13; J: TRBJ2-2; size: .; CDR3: CASSFPHPGELFF; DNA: TGTGCCAGCAGCTTCCCCCACCCCGGGGAGCTGTTTTTT
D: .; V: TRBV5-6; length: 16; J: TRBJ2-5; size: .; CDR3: CASSLVWDTEGETQYF; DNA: TGTGCCAGCAGCTTGGTTTGGGACACCGAGGGAGAGACCCAGTACTTC
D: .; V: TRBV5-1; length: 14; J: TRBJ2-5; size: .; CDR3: CASSLAGSQETQYF; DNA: TGCGCCAGCAGCTTGGCCGGCAGTCAGGAGACCCAGTACTTC
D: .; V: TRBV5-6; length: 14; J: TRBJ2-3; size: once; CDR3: CASSLARGTDTQYF; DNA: TGTGCCAGCAGCTTGGCTAGGGGCACAGATACGCAGTATTTT
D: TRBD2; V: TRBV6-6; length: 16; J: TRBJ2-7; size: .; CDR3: CASSSPTSVGLYEQYF; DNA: TGTGCCAGCAGTTCTCCAACTAGCGTGGGGCTTTACGAGCAGTACTTC
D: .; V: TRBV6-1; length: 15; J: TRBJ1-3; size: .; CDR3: CASSETGVSGNTIYF; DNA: TGTGCCAGCAGTGAAACGGGCGTCTCTGGAAACACCATATATTTT
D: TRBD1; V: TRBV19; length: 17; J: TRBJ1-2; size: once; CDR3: CASSRMGQGDSNYGYTF; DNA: TGTGCCAGTAGTAGAATGGGACAGGGGGACTCTAACTATGGCTACACCTTC
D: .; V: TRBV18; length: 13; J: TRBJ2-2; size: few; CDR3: CASSPPSTGELFF; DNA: TGTGCCAGCTCACCACCTTCCACCGGGGAGCTGTTTTTT
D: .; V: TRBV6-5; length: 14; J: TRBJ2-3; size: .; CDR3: CASSYSTLGDTQYF; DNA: TGTGCCAGCAGTTACTCCACCCTGGGAGATACGCAGTATTTT
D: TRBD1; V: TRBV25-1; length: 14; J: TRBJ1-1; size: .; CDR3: CASRPGQGIGEAFF; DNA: TGTGCCAGTAGACCGGGACAGGGAATCGGGGAAGCTTTCTTT
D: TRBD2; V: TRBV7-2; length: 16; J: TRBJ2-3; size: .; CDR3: CASSLSGGGVTDTQYF; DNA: TGTGCCAGCAGCTTAAGCGGGGGGGGCGTCACAGATACGCAGTATTTT
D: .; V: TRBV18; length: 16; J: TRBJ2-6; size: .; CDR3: CASSPPGLSGANVLTF; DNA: TGTGCCAGCTCACCGCCTGGACTTTCTGGGGCCAACGTCCTGACTTTC
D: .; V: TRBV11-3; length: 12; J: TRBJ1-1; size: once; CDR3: CASKGGGGKAFF; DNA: TGTGCCAGCAAGGGAGGCGGGGGGAAAGCTTTCTTT
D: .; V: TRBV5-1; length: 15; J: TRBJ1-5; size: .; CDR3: CASSLAGLSNQPQHF; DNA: TGCGCCAGCAGCTTGGCCGGCCTTAGCAATCAGCCCCAGCATTTT